This T cell receptor beta chain was recovered during a study of shared clonotypes between healthy human individuals. Study-wide points: Incomplete sequencing of sorted subsets was indicated by rarefaction despite large depth.

The authors divided CD4+ cells into CD45RA+ naive and CD45RA-negative memory subsets. Regarding this clone: The antigen remains unidentified.

The CDR3 consists of 14 residues. CDR1 and CDR2 from the germline V gene are WNHNN and SYGVQD (reference sequence). The V end lost 4 bases, the J end lost 1 base, and 10 bases lay between the germline ends. Splitting of each subset's genomic DNA was done evenly across several immunoSEQ plates. Libraries were prepared by immunoSEQ multiplex PCR; TCRdb keeps only in-frame clonotypes and omits some of them. The sample carries about 180,000 clones, just under 95% recorded once. The clonotype was recovered from a woman in her 30s in good health. Sequencing was carried out using naive CD4+ T cells sorted from blood. The sample's subset: CD45RA+ positively selected. This sequence joins TRBV10-1 and TRBJ2-5; tentative D call: TRBD1 (6 bases). The CDR3 DNA is TGCGCCAGCAGTGCCCGGGACACCCAAGAGACCCAGTACTTC. It yields the protein CASSARDTQETQYF.